This T cell receptor (beta chain) appears in the sequencing data of a study of shared clonotypes between healthy human individuals. Study-wide results and limits: Naive subsets typically showed greater estimated richness than memory subsets.

This clone was recorded a few times. Its antigen is not known. The assay was immunoSEQ multiplex PCR, and TCRdb's table has in-frame clones only and misses some. The data contain about 1 million clones, roughly 80% of them singletons. This CDR3 contains 12 residues. Trimming shortened V by 7 bases and J by 6 bases, and 10 bases separated the two germline ends. The germline gives CDR1 MNHNS, CDR2 SASEGT. The sequence came from a man between 18 and 29 years old in good health. Sequencing was done on a sample of memory CD4+ T cells sorted from blood. Subset indicated: CD45RA-negative fraction. This rearrangement joins TRBV6-1 to TRBJ1-5; unclear D gene. The CDR3: CASKQSPQPQHF. CDR3 sequence (DNA): TGTGCCAGCAAGCAGAGCCCTCAGCCCCAGCATTTT.